This T cell receptor beta chain was identified in a study of blood T cell repertoires in COVID-19. About the study: Some COVID-19 samples were acute and others convalescent; all came from the United States, Italy and Spain.

Study processing details: Researchers report that nucleated cell counts were estimated from reference gene primer amplification. The assay was immunoSEQ multiplex PCR, and TCRdb's table has in-frame clones only and misses some. Clone size and the V and J calls come from that table; the DNA yielded D and trimming. Of over 85,000 clones in the sample, about 76% were seen once. This clone has more than one count but fewer than ten. Germline V lookup: CDR1 SGHVS, CDR2 FQNEAQ. J lost 7 bases, V lost 1 base, and 10 bases had no gene match. This CDR3 has 16 amino acids. This sequence joins TRBV7-8 and TRBJ1-5; 7 bases fit TRBD1. This receptor was identified in a human donor in a cohort sampled during active COVID-19. The sequenced sample consisted of peripheral blood. The CDR3 reads CASSLDRGRPQQPQHF. CDR3 bases: TGTGCCAGCAGCTTAGACAGGGGTCGCCCTCAGCAGCCCCAGCATTTT.